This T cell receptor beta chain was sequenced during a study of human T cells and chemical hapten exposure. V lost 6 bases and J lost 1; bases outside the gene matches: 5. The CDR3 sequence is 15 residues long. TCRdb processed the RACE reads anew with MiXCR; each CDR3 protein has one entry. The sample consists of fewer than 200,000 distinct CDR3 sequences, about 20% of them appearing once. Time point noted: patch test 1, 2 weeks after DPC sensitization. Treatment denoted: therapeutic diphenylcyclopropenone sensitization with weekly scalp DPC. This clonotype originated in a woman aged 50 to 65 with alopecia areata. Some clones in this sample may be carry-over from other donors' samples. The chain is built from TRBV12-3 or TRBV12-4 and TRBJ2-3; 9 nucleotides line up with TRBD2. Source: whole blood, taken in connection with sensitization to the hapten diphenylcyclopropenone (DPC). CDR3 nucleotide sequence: TGTGCCAGCAGAACGACTAGCGGAGGCACAGATACGCAGTATTTT. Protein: CASRTTSGGTDTQYF.